This TCR beta chain was identified during a study of PD-L1 blockade in urothelial cancer. Time point specified: pretreatment peripheral blood. TCRdb keeps only in-frame clones here, not all; method: immunoSEQ multiplex PCR. The profile shows roughly 130,000 clones, approximately 88% of them singletons. The germline V and J ends were trimmed by 4 bases and 2 bases, with 15 bases remaining between them. The CDR3 has 16 amino acids. Germline values: CDR1 SGDLS, CDR2 YYNGEE. Sample: PBMCs, taken around atezolizumab (anti-PD-L1) treatment. This receptor was identified in a man between 45 and 60 years old with urothelial cancer. The chain employs TRBV9 and TRBJ2-2, with a possible D match to TRBD2 (6 bases). CDR3 nucleotide sequence: TGTGCCAGCAGCCGACCCGGACTAATTAACACCGGGGAGCTGTTTTTT. Translating gives CASSRPGLINTGELFF.